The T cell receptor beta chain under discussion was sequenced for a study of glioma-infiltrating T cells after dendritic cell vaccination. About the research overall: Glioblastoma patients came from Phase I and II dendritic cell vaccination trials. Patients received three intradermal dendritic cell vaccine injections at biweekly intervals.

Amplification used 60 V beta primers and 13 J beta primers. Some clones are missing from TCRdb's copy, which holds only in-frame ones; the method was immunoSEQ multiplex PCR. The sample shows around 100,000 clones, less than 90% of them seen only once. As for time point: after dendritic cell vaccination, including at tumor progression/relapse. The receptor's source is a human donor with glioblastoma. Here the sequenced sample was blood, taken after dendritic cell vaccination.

CDR3 protein: CAISKDDIRTGNTIYF. The CDR3 nucleotides are TGTGCCATCAGTAAAGATGACATTCGAACTGGAAACACCATATATTTT. The V gene is TRBV10-3, the J gene TRBJ1-3, with D hard to call. Germline V gene lookup returns CDR1 ENHRY and CDR2 SYGVKD. CDR3 length: 16 residues. V was clipped by 5 bases and J by 2 bases, with 16 bases between them.